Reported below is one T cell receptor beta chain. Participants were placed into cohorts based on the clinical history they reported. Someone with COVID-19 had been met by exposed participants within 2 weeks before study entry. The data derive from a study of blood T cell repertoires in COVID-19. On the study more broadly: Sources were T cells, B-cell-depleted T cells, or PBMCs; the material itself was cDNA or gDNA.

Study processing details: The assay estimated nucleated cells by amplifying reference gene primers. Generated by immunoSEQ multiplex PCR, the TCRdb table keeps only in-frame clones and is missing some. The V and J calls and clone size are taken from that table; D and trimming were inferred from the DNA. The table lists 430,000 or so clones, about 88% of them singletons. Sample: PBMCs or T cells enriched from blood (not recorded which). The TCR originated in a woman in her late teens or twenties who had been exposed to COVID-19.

CDR3 nucleotides: TGTGCCAGCAGCCGTTCACAGGGGGCTGGGGCCAACGTCCTGACTTTC. Encoded protein: CASSRSQGAGANVLTF. This sequence joins TRBV7-9 and TRBJ2-6, with TRBD1 matching over 8 bases. The V gene's germline CDR1 is SEHNR and CDR2 FQNEAQ (reference sequence). This CDR3 has 16 amino acids. After removal of 5 bases from V and 2 bases from J, the junction contained 5 bases not matched to a gene.